One sample yielded the 30 T cell receptor beta chains listed below, sequenced in a study of T cell responses to AZD1222 COVID-19 vaccine. TCRdb's copy holds only in-frame clones and misses some; the assay was immunoSEQ multiplex PCR. This table has approximately 150,000 clones, 92% appearing once. The source was peripheral blood, collected on day 0 of MenACWY control vaccination. All receptors derive from an adult in good health.

This clone was counted between two and nine times. This chain uses TRBV7-2 with TRBJ1-4, with 8 bases aligning to TRBD1. The trim removed 2 bases at V and 7 bases at J, leaving 0 bases unmatched. Germline V gives CDR1 SGHTA, CDR2 FQGNSA. The CDR3 length is 13 residues. CDR3 in amino acids: CASSLTGGEKLFF. CDR3 in DNA: TGTGCCAGCAGCTTAACAGGGGGTGAAAAACTGTTTTTT.

This clone was detected only a few times. This sequence joins TRBV30 and TRBJ1-1; 12 bases line up with TRBD1. The V gene's germline CDR1 is GTSNPN and CDR2 SVGIG (reference sequence). The CDR3 has 16 residues. V lost 4 bases and J lost 4; bases outside the gene matches: 10. The CDR3 sequence is CAWIIPGTGGLTEAFF. In nucleotides, the CDR3 is TGTGCCTGGATTATTCCCGGGACAGGGGGCCTCACTGAAGCTTTCTTT. Full variable domain (outside the CDR3, taken from reference TRBV30 and TRBJ1-1): SQTIHQWPATLVQPVGSPLSLECTVEGTSNPNLYWYRQAAGRGLQLLFYSVGIGQISSEVPQNLSASRPQDRQFILSSKKLLLSDSGFYLCAWIIPGTGGLTEAFFGQGTRLTVV.

The J gene is TRBJ2-5, the V gene TRBV24-1, with D possibly matching TRBD2 (6 bases). Germline CDR1 is KGHDR and CDR2 is SFDVKD. V lost 4 bases and J lost 4, with 15 bases in between. The CDR3 contains 15 residues. The CDR3 reads CATSDPGTSIETQYF. Here the CDR3 DNA reads TGTGCCACCAGTGACCCCGGGACTTCCATAGAGACCCAGTACTTC.

The chain has TRBV14 and TRBJ2-5; TRBD2 is a possible D gene (6 bases). The V and J ends lost 5 bases and 2 bases respectively, with 12 bases between them. The CDR3 is 14 residues long. The germline V gene encodes CDR1 SGHDN and CDR2 FVKESK. CDR3 amino acids: CASSGLGSQETQYF. The CDR3 bases are TGTGCCAGCAGCGGACTCGGGAGTCAAGAGACCCAGTACTTC.

The chain couples TRBV27 to TRBJ1-1; possibly TRBD1 for D (5 bases). The CDR3 spans 16 residues. V lost 6 bases, J lost 0 bases, and 17 bases lay in between. Per the germline V gene, CDR1 is MNHEY and CDR2 is SMNVEV (reference sequence). The CDR3 DNA follows: TGTGCCAGCAGCCTACAATGGGCAGGGTTGAACACTGAAGCTTTCTTT. It specifies CASSLQWAGLNTEAFF.

The DNA for the CDR3 is TGTGCCAGCAGGACCGACAGGAGTGGTGGCATTCAGTACTTC. Translated, it gives CASRTDRSGGIQYF. The chain couples TRBV6-5 to TRBJ2-4, with a tentative D call TRBD1 (6 bases). V dropped 6 bases and J dropped 9 bases, with 18 bases sitting between them. Germline V lookup: CDR1 MNHEY, CDR2 SVGAGI. The length of the CDR3 is 14 residues.

The V gene is TRBV18, the J gene TRBJ1-3, with TRBD1 as a possible D gene (6 bases). There are 16 residues in the CDR3. Trimming took 3 bases from V and 2 from J, leaving 14 bases between them. Germline-derived CDR1 and CDR2 are KGHSH and LQKENI. The CDR3 DNA sequence: TGTGCCAGCTCACCTCTCGAAGGACAGACTGGAAACACCATATATTTT. Encoded protein: CASSPLEGQTGNTIYF.

In this sample, this clone turned up once. This sequence joins TRBV11-3 and TRBJ1-2, with D possibly matching TRBD1 (6 bases). The CDR3 is 13 amino acids. Trimming pared 8 bases from V and 7 bases from J, leaving 17 bases between. CDR1 is SGHNT, CDR2 YENEEA, per germline. In nucleotides, the CDR3 is TGTGCCAGCTCCAGGGGACCGGGATTTGGCTACACCTTC. Translating it yields CASSRGPGFGYTF.

The V and J genes are TRBV6-5 and TRBJ2-7; D is possibly TRBD1 (5 bases). This CDR3 comprises 13 residues. Germline V gene data show CDR1 as MNHEY and CDR2 as SVGAGI. Trimming took off 10 bases at V and 1 base at J, with 14 bases between the two ends. The DNA for the CDR3 is TGTGCCACTACATCGGACATGTCCTACGAGCAGTACTTC. Translating it yields CATTSDMSYEQYF.

The sample holds one count of this clone. The chain recombines TRBV6-1 with TRBJ2-7, with D hard to call. The CDR3 is 15 amino acids. The germline V and J ends were trimmed by 0 bases and 3 bases, with 12 bases remaining between them. Germline CDR1 MNHNS, CDR2 SASEGT. The CDR3 region has the DNA TGTGCCAGCAGTGAAGCTCTCGACTTATTCTACGAGCAGTACTTC. It is translated as CASSEALDLFYEQYF.

This rearrangement joins TRBV7-6 to TRBJ2-7, with D maybe TRBD2 (5 bases). CDR3 length: 12 residues. With 4 bases removed from V and 5 bases from J, the gap between germline ends came to 9 bases. Germline V lookup: CDR1 SGHVS, CDR2 FNYEAQ. CDR3 sequence: CASSYAGDEQYF. CDR3 nucleotides: TGTGCCAGCAGCTATGCGGGTGACGAGCAGTACTTC.

V usage is TRBV5-4 and J usage is TRBJ2-3, with 8 bases lining up with TRBD1. With V trimmed by 5 bases and J by 4 bases, 6 bases remained unmatched. The V gene's germline CDR1 is SGHNT and CDR2 YYREEE (reference sequence). CDR3 length: 14 amino acids. DNA for the CDR3: TGTGCCAGCAGACCGGACAGGGCGGCAGATACGCAGTATTTT. This encodes CASRPDRAADTQYF.

This chain links TRBV30 with TRBJ1-4; no firm D call. The CDR3 totals 16 residues. Trimming took 2 bases from V and 4 from J, leaving 17 bases between them. CDR1 and CDR2 from the germline V gene are GTSNPN and SVGIG (reference sequence). CDR3 sequence: CAWSKGRWNGNEKLFF. The DNA for the CDR3 is TGTGCCTGGAGTAAAGGGCGGTGGAATGGTAATGAAAAACTGTTTTTT.

This clone was found a few times. The gene calls are TRBV7-3 and TRBJ2-2; D may be TRBD2 (6 bases). The V gene's germline CDR1 is SGHTA and CDR2 FQGTGA. The CDR3 runs to 16 residues. The ends were cut back, 5 bases at V and 0 bases at J, with 13 bases in the middle. For the CDR3, the DNA is TGTGCCAGCAGCCTCTATAGCGGCGCGAACACCGGGGAGCTGTTTTTT. Residues: CASSLYSGANTGELFF.

The V call is TRBV7-2, the J call TRBJ2-1; D call uncertain. Germline-derived CDR1 and CDR2 are SGHTA and FQGNSA. The ends were cut back, 2 bases at V and 2 bases at J, with 7 bases in the middle. The CDR3 has 14 residues. The CDR3 DNA reads as TGTGCCAGCAGCTTACCTCCGCCCTACAATGAGCAGTTCTTC. Translated: CASSLPPPYNEQFF.

The CDR3 region has the DNA TGTGCCAGCAGCCAAGATGGCGGGGGGGGCGAAAAACTGTTTTTT. Translated: CASSQDGGGGEKLFF. This chain links TRBV4-2 with TRBJ1-4, with D possibly matching TRBD1 (6 bases). The CDR3 length is 15 residues. The V gene's germline CDR1 is LGHNA and CDR2 YNFKEQ. V was clipped by 0 bases and J by 8 bases, with 13 bases between them.

This chain connects TRBV11-2 to TRBJ2-1; D not resolved. The CDR3 length is 14 residues. CDR1 and CDR2 from the germline V gene are SGHAT and FQNNGV. V was trimmed by 5 bases and J by 3 bases, leaving 11 bases between them. CDR3 bases: TGTGCCAGCAGCCGACCCGCAAGCTACAATGAGCAGTTCTTC. Its protein product is CASSRPASYNEQFF.

This clone has a single count. The rearrangement links TRBV29-1 to TRBJ1-1, with D hard to call. CDR1 SQVTM and CDR2 ANQGSEA come from the germline V gene. The CDR3 has 13 residues. The V end lost 2 bases, the J end lost 1 base, and 8 bases lay between the germline ends. DNA of the CDR3: TGCAGCGTTGAAAAGGCGCGGAACACTGAAGCTTTCTTT. Its protein is CSVEKARNTEAFF.

This sequence joins TRBV28 and TRBJ1-1, with D possibly being TRBD1 (5 bases). The CDR3 contains 14 residues. The V gene lost 7 bases and the J gene lost 0 bases, with 12 bases spanning the gap. Germline CDR1 MDHEN, CDR2 SYDVKM. The CDR3 reads CASIPGPLNTEAFF. The CDR3 region has the DNA TGTGCCAGCATTCCGGGACCCCTGAACACTGAAGCTTTCTTT.

V gene TRBV11-1 combines with J gene TRBJ1-5; possible D gene TRBD1, 5 bases. Trimming stripped 1 base from V and 6 bases from J, with 13 bases between. Germline lookup yields CDR1 SGHAT and CDR2 FQDESV (reference sequence). There are 15 residues in the CDR3. CDR3 in amino acids: CASSLGAGFGQPQHF. CDR3 nucleotide sequence: TGTGCCAGCAGCTTAGGTGCAGGGTTCGGTCAGCCCCAGCATTTT.

The V gene is TRBV28, the J gene TRBJ1-4; D is possibly TRBD1 (5 bases). The germline V gene encodes CDR1 MDHEN and CDR2 SYDVKM. V was clipped by 3 bases and J by 7 bases, with 9 bases between them. CDR3 length: 13 amino acids. CDR3 in DNA: TGTGCCAGCAGTTTCGGCAGGGCTGAAAAACTGTTTTTT. Residues: CASSFGRAEKLFF.

The J gene is TRBJ1-3, the V gene TRBV7-6, with D possibly TRBD1 on 5 matching bases. The CDR3 extends over 15 amino acids. Germline V lookup: CDR1 SGHVS, CDR2 FNYEAQ. V lost 5 bases to trimming and J lost 7 bases, with 18 bases between them. DNA for the CDR3: TGTGCCAGCAGCCCAGAGCCTGGGGGTGGGAACACCATATATTTT. Translated, it gives CASSPEPGGGNTIYF.

The genes are TRBV6-2 or TRBV6-3 and TRBJ2-7; D is unclear. Looked up from germline, CDR1 is MNHEY and CDR2 is SVGEGT. Trimming took off 0 bases at V and 5 bases at J, with 11 bases between the two ends. The CDR3 covers 14 residues. The CDR3 protein is CASSYSDLVDEQYF. CDR3 DNA sequence: TGTGCCAGCAGTTACTCGGACCTGGTCGACGAGCAGTACTTC.

The V and J genes are TRBV29-1 and TRBJ2-7; 8 nucleotides line up with TRBD1. After removal of 3 bases from V and 4 bases from J, the junction contained 5 bases not matched to a gene. Germline CDR1 reads SQVTM; CDR2 reads ANQGSEA. The CDR3 runs to 13 residues. CDR3 sequence reads: CSVERTGTYEQYF. As DNA, the CDR3 is TGCAGCGTTGAGAGGACAGGGACGTACGAGCAGTACTTC.

This rearrangement joins TRBV28 to TRBJ1-3, with TRBD1 as a possible D gene (6 bases). The CDR3 totals 15 residues. Between the trimmed V and J ends, which lost 5 bases and 0 bases, there was a span of 11 bases. Germline assignment: CDR1 MDHEN and CDR2 SYDVKM. CDR3 amino acids: CASSGGQYSGNTIYF. DNA of the CDR3: TGTGCCAGCAGTGGCGGACAGTACTCTGGAAACACCATATATTTT.

The chain employs TRBV7-2 and TRBJ2-7; D gene uncertain. CDR3 length: 14 residues. The V gene lost 5 bases and the J gene lost 0 bases, with 11 bases spanning the gap. CDR1 and CDR2 from the germline V gene are SGHTA and FQGNSA. CDR3 nucleotide sequence: TGTGCCAGCAGCCGTCTGGTCGGCTCCTACGAGCAGTACTTC. It encodes CASSRLVGSYEQYF.

The chain uses TRBV29-1 and TRBJ1-1; 11 bases line up with TRBD1. CDR3 length: 14 residues. With V trimmed by 4 bases and J by 6 bases, 7 bases remained unmatched. Germline V CDR1 and CDR2: SQVTM, ANQGSEA. The CDR3 region is CSVVNRDRGSEAFF. The CDR3 DNA follows: TGCAGCGTTGTTAACCGGGACAGGGGGTCTGAAGCTTTCTTT.

The chain links TRBV15 to TRBJ1-1; no clear D gene. This CDR3 contains 13 residues. The germline V gene has CDR1 LNHNV and CDR2 YYDKDF (reference sequence). Trimming shortened V by 3 bases and J by 2 bases, and 7 bases separated the two germline ends. CDR3 loop: CATSRQSNTEAFF. In DNA, the CDR3 is TGTGCCACCAGCAGGCAGAGCAACACTGAAGCTTTCTTT.

This sequence joins TRBV7-2 and TRBJ1-2; D remains ambiguous. CDR3 size: 14 residues. CDR1 is SGHTA and CDR2 is FQGNSA in the germline V gene. V lost 1 base and J 4 bases, leaving 10 bases between the germline ends. The CDR3 DNA reads TGTGCCAGCAGCTTAGGGGGTCAAGGCTATGGCTACACCTTC. Its translation is CASSLGGQGYGYTF.

The J gene is TRBJ1-6, the V gene TRBV2; 7 nucleotides line up with TRBD1. Germline V gene data show CDR1 as SNHLY and CDR2 as FYNNEI. The CDR3 is made up of 12 amino acids. J lost 6 bases, V lost 8 bases, and 1 base had no gene match. CDR3 DNA: TGTGCCAGCCGACAGGGTAATTCACCCCTCCACTTT. This sequence encodes CASRQGNSPLHF.